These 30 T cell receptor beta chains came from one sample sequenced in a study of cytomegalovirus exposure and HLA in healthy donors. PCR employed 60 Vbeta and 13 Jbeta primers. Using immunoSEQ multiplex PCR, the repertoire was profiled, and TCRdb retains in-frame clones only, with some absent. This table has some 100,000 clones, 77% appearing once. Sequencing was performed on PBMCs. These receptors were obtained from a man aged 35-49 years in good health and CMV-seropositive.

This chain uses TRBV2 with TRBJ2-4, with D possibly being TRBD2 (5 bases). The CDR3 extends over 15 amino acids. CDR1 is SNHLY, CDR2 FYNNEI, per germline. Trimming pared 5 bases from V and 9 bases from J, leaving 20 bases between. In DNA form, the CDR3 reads TGTGCCAGCAGTACCTCAGTCGGGATGATGGGCATTCAGTACTTC. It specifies CASSTSVGMMGIQYF.

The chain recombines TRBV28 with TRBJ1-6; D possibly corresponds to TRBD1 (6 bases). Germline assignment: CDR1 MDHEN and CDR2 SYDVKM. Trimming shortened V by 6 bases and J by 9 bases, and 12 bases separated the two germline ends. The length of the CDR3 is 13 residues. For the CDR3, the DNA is TGTGCCAGCAGAACGACAGGAGGTTCACCCCTCCACTTT. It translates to CASRTTGGSPLHF.

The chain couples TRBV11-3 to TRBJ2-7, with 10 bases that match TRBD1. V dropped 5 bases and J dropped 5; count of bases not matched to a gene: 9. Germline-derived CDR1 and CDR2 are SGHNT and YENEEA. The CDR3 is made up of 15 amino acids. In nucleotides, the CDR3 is TGTGCCAGCAGCGGAGGGGGACAGGGGATGAACGAGCAGTACTTC. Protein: CASSGGGQGMNEQYF.

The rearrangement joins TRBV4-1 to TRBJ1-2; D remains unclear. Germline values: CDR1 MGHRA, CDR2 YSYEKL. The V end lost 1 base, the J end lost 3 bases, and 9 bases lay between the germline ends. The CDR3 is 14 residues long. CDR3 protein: CASSQGRQDYGYTF. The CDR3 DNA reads TGCGCCAGCAGCCAAGGTCGGCAGGACTATGGCTACACCTTC.

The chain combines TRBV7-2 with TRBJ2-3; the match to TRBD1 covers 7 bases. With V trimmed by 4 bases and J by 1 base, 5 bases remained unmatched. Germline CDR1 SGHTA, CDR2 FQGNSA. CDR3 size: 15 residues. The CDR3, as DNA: TGTGCCAGCAGCTCAGGGACAGTAGGCACAGATACGCAGTATTTT. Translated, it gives CASSSGTVGTDTQYF.

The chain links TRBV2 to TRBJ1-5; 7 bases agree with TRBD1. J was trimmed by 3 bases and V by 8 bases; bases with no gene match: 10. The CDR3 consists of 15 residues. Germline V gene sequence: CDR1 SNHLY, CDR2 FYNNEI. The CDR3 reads CASGADRVPNQPQHF. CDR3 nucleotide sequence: TGTGCCAGCGGGGCTGACAGGGTCCCCAATCAGCCCCAGCATTTT.

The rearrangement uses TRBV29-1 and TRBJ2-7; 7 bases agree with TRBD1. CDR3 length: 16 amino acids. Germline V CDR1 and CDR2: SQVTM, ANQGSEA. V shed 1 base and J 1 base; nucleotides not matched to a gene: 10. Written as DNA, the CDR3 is TGCAGCGTTGAAGCGACAGGGACGACGGGATCCTACGAGCAGTACTTC. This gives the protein CSVEATGTTGSYEQYF.

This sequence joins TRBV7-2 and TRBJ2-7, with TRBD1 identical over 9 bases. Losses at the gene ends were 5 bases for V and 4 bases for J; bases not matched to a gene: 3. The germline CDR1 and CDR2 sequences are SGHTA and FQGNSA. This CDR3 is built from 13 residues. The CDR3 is CASSRTGDYEQYF. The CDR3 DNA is TGTGCCAGCAGCAGGACAGGGGATTACGAGCAGTACTTC.

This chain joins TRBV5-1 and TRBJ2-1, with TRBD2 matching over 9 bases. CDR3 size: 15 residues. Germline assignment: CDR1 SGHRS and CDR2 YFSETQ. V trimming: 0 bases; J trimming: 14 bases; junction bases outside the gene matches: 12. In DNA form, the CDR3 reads TGCGCCAGCAGCTTGGACAAGATAGCGGGGGAGCCGGAGTTCTTC. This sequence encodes CASSLDKIAGEPEFF.

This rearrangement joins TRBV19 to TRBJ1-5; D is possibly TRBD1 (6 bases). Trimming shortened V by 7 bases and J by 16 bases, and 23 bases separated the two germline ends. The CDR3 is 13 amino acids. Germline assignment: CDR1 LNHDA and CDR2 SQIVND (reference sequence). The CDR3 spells CASNKGVGEGVHF. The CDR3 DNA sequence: TGTGCCAGTAATAAGGGGGTGGGCGAGGGTGTACATTTT.

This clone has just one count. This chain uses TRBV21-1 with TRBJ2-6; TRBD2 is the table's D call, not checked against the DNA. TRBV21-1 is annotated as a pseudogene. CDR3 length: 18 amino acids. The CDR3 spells CASSRLAGGTRGANVLTF. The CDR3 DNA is TGTGCCAGCAGTAGACTAGCGGGGGGAACAAGGGGGGCCAACGTCCTGACTTTC.

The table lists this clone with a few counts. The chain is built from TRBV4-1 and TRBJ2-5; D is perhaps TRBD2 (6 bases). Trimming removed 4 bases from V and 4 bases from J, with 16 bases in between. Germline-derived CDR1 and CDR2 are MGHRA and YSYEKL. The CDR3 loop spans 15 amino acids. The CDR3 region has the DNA TGCGCCAGCAGCCGGGGAGGTGCGTTTGGAGAGACCCAGTACTTC. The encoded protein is CASSRGGAFGETQYF.

The CDR3 DNA is TGTGCCAGCAGCTTCTTTGGGCAGAGAGTTGGGAATTCACCCCTCCACTTT. Translated, it gives CASSFFGQRVGNSPLHF. The chain carries TRBV5-4 and TRBJ1-6; D is unresolved. Trimming removed 2 bases at V and 7 bases at J, with 19 bases between. The CDR3 contains 17 residues. The germline V gene encodes CDR1 SGHNT and CDR2 YYREEE (reference sequence).

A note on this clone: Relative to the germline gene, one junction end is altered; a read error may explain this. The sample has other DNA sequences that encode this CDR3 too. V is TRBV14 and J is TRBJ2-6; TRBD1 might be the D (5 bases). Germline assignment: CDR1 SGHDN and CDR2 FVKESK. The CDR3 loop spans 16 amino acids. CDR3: CASSQGSYSGANGLTF. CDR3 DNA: TGTGCCAGCAGCCAAGGGTCCTACTCTGGGGCCAACGGCCTGACTTTC.

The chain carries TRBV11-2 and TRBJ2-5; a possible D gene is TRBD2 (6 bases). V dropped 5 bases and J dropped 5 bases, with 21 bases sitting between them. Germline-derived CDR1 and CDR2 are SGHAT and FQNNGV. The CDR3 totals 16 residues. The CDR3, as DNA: TGTGCCAGCAGCCCACCTTACCGGGGCGGAGGGGAGACCCAGTACTTC. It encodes CASSPPYRGGGETQYF.

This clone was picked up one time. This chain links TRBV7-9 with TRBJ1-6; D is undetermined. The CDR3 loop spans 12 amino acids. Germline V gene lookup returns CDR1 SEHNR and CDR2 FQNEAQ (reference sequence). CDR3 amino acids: CSGGVWNSPLHF. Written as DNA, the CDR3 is TGTTCCGGCGGGGTTTGGAATTCACCCCTCCACTTT.

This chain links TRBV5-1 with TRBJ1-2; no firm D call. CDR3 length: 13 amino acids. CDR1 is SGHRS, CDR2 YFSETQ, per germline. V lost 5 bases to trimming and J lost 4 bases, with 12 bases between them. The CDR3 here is CASSAGQPYGYTF. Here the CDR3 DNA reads TGCGCCAGCAGTGCTGGGCAGCCCTATGGCTACACCTTC.

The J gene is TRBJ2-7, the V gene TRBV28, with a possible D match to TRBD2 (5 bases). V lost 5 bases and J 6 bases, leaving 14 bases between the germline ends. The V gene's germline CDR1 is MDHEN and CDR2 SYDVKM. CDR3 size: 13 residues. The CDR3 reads CASSTPGGTEQYF. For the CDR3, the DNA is TGTGCCAGCAGTACCCCCGGAGGAACCGAGCAGTACTTC.

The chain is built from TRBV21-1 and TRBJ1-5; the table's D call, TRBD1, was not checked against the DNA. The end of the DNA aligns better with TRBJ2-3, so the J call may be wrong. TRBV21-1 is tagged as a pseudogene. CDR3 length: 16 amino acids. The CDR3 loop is CARPGQTQHSNQPQYF. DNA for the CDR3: TGTGCCCGACCGGGACAGACCCAGCATAGCAATCAGCCCCAGTATTTT.

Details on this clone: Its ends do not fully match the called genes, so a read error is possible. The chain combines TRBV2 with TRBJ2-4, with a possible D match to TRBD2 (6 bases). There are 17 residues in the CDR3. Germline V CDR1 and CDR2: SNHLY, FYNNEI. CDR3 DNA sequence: TGTGCCAGCCGGGATCCGGACGGGGGATTAGCCAAAAACAGTCAGTACTTC. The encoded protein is CASRDPDGGLAKNSQYF.

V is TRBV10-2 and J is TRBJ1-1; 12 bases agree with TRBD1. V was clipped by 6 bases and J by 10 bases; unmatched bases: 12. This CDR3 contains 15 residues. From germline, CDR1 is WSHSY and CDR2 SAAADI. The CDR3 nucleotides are TGCGCCAGCAGGGCCGGGACAGGGGGCGACTTCCCAGCTTTCTTT. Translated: CASRAGTGGDFPAFF.

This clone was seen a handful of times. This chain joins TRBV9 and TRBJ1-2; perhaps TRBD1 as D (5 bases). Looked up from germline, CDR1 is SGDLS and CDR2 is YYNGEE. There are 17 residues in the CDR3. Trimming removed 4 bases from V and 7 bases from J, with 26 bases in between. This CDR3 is CASSPLHLGRVLLGYTF. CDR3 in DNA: TGTGCCAGCAGCCCCCTCCATTTGGGCAGGGTGCTTCTTGGCTACACCTTC. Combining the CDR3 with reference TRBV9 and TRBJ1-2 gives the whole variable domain DSGVTQTPKHLITATGQRVTLRCSPRSGDLSVYWYQQSLDQGLQFLIQYYNGEERAKGNILERFSAQQFPDLHSELNLSSLELGDSALYFCASSPLHLGRVLLGYTFGSGTRLTVV.

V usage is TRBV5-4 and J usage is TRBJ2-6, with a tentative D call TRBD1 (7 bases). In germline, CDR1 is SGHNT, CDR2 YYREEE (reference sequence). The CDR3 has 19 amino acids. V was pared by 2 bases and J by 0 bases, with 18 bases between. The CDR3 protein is CASSLPQGGAFSGANVLTF. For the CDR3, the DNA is TGTGCCAGCAGCTTACCCCAGGGGGGCGCCTTCTCTGGGGCCAACGTCCTGACTTTC. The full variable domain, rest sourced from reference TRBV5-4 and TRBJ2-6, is ETGVTQSPTHLIKTRGQQVTLRCSSQSGHNTVSWYQQALGQGPQFIFQYYREEENGRGNFPPRFSGLQFPNYSSELNVNALELDDSALYLCASSLPQGGAFSGANVLTFGAGSRLTVL.

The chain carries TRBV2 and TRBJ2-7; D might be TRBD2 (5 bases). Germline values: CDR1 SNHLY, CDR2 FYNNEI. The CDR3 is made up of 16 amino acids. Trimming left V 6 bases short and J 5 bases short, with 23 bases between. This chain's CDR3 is CASSRLRGISLHEQYF. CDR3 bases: TGTGCCAGCAGCCGTTTGAGAGGGATTTCACTCCACGAGCAGTACTTC.

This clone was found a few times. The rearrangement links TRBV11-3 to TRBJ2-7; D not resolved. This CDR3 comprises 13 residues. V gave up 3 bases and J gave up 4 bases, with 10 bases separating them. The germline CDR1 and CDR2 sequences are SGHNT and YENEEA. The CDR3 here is CASSLGRNYEQYF. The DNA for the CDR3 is TGTGCCAGCAGCTTGGGCAGGAATTACGAGCAGTACTTC.

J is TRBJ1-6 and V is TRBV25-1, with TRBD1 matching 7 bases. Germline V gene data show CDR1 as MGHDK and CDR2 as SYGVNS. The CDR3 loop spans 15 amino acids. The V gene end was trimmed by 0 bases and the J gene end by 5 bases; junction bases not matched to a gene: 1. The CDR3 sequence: CASSEYTGDNSPLHF. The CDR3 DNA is TGTGCCAGCAGTGAATATACAGGGGATAATTCACCCCTCCACTTT.

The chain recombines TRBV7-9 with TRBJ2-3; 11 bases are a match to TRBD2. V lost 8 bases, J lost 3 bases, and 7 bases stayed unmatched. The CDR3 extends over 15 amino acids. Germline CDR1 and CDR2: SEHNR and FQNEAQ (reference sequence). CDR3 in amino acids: CASVVSGGGTDTQYF. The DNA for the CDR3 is TGTGCCAGCGTTGTTAGCGGGGGGGGGACAGATACGCAGTATTTT. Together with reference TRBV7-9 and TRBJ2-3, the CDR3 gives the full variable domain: DTGVSQNPRHKITKRGQNVTFRCDPISEHNRLYWYRQTLGQGPEFLTYFQNEAQLEKSRLLSDRFSAERPKGSFSTLEIQRTEQGDSAMYLCASVVSGGGTDTQYFGPGTRLTVL.

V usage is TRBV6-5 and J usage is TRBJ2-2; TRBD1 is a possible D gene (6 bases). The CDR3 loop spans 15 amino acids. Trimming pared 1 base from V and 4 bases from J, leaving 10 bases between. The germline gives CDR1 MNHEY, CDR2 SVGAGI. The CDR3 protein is CASSYFRGVTGELFF. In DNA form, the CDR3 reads TGTGCCAGCAGTTACTTCAGGGGCGTCACCGGGGAGCTGTTTTTT.

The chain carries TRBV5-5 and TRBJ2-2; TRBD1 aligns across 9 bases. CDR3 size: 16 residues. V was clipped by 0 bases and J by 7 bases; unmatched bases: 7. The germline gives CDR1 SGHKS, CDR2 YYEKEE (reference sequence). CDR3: CASSLANRGRDGELFF. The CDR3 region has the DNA TGTGCCAGCAGCTTGGCCAACAGGGGGCGTGACGGGGAGCTGTTTTTT.

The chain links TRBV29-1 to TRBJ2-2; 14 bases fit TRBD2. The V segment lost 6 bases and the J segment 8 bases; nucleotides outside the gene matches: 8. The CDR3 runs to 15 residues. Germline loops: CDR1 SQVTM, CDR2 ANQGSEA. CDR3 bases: TGCAGCGTCCCCGGACTAGCGGGGGGTGGTGGGGAGCTGTTTTTT. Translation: CSVPGLAGGGGELFF.